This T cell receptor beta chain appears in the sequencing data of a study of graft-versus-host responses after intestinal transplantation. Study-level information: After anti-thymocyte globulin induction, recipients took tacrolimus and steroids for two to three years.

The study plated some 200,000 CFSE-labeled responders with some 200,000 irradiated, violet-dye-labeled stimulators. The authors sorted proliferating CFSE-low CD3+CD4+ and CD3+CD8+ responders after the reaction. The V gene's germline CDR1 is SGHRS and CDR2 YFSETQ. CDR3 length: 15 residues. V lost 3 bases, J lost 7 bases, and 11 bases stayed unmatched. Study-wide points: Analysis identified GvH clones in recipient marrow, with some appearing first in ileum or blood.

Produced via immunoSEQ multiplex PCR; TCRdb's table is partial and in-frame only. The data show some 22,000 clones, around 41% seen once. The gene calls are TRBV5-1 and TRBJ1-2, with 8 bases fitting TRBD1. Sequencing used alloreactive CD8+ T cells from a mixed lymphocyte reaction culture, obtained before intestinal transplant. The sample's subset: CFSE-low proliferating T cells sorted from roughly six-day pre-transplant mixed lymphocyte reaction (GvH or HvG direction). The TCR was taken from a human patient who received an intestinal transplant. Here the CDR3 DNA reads TGCGCCAGCAGCTCGACCGGACAGGGAGTTTTTGGCTACACCTTC. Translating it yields CASSSTGQGVFGYTF. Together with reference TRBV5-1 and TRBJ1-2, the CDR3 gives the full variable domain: KAGVTQTPRYLIKTRGQQVTLSCSPISGHRSVSWYQQTPGQGLQFLFEYFSETQRNKGNFPGRFSGRQFSNSRSEMNVSTLELGDSALYLCASSSTGQGVFGYTFGSGTRLTVV.